This is a list of T cell receptor beta chains from one sample in a study of Ad26.COV2.S vaccination and SARS-CoV-2 variants. Sequenced by immunoSEQ multiplex PCR; TCRdb stores in-frame clones only, minus some. Of 150,000 to 200,000 clones in the sample, around nine tenths were seen once. Sequenced material: peripheral blood, taken after recovery from COVID-19. Source of these receptors: a human donor who had recovered from COVID-19. CDR3s include the opening cysteine and the closing phenylalanine or tryptophan. Fields, in order: V gene, D gene, J gene, clone size, CDR3 protein, CDR3 DNA. D genes are given only for firm matches. Rows may omit the clone size; those that give it use once, few, many or a size class.

>TRBV7-2|TRBD1|TRBJ1-5|NA
CASSPGTGGLTQHF
TGTGCCAGCAGCCCCGGGACAGGGGGCTTAACCCAGCATTTT
>TRBV3-1/TRBV3-2|TRBD2|TRBJ2-7|many
CASSSPAGGGSYEQYF
TGTGCCAGCAGCTCACCCGCGGGGGGGGGCTCCTACGAGCAGTACTTC
>TRBV9|NA|TRBJ2-3|NA
CASSEGDGYTDTQYF
TGTGCCAGCAGCGAGGGGGACGGTTACACAGATACGCAGTATTTT
>TRBV28|NA|TRBJ2-5|NA
CASSGPGTRKETQYF
TGTGCCAGCAGTGGACCGGGGACACGTAAAGAGACCCAGTACTTC
>TRBV11-2|NA|TRBJ2-7|once
CASSPGSSYEQYF
TGTGCCAGCAGCCCCGGGTCGAGCTACGAGCAGTACTTC
>TRBV18|NA|TRBJ1-5|NA
CASSPLQDQPQHF
TGTGCCAGCTCACCACTACAGGATCAGCCCCAGCATTTT
>TRBV15|NA|TRBJ2-1|NA
CATSRSQGASMTSYNEQFF
TGTGCCACCAGCAGGTCCCAAGGGGCCAGCATGACCTCCTACAATGAGCAGTTCTTC
>TRBV4-2|TRBD2|TRBJ2-5|NA
CASSQESGTSGQETQYF
TGTGCCAGCAGCCAAGAATCCGGGACTAGCGGCCAAGAGACCCAGTACTTC
>TRBV4-1|NA|TRBJ2-7|NA
CASSQEGATYEQYF
TGCGCCAGCAGCCAGGAGGGGGCCACCTACGAGCAGTACTTC
>TRBV5-1|NA|TRBJ2-2|NA
CASRGTGELFF
TGCGCCAGCAGGGGCACCGGGGAGCTGTTTTTT
>TRBV5-8|NA|TRBJ2-3|NA
CASSPDGVNTDTQYF
TGTGCCAGCAGCCCGGACGGGGTTAATACAGATACGCAGTATTTT
>TRBV7-3|TRBD2|TRBJ2-1|NA
CASRLAPGLAEYNEQFF
TGTGCCAGCAGGCTTGCACCGGGACTAGCGGAATACAATGAGCAGTTCTTC
>TRBV5-1|NA|TRBJ2-7|NA
CASSLQFSYEQYF
TGCGCCAGCAGCTTGCAGTTCTCCTACGAGCAGTACTTC
>TRBV4-2|NA|TRBJ2-5|NA
CASSQDSSETQYF
TGTGCCAGCAGCCAAGATTCGTCCGAGACCCAGTACTTC
>TRBV25-1|TRBD1|TRBJ1-5|once
CASSLGGGNQPQHF
TGTGCCAGCAGTTTAGGGGGCGGCAATCAGCCCCAGCATTTT
>TRBV2|TRBD1|TRBJ1-2|NA
CASSLWLGGGRGTDGYTF
TGTGCCAGCAGTTTGTGGTTGGGAGGGGGCAGGGGTACAGATGGCTACACCTTC
>TRBV11-2|NA|TRBJ2-2|NA
CASSADTGELFF
TGTGCCAGCAGCGCCGACACCGGGGAGCTGTTTTTT
>TRBV4-1|NA|TRBJ2-1|NA
CASSQVTSRLNEQFF
TGCGCCAGCAGCCAGGTCACTAGCAGGCTCAATGAGCAGTTCTTC
>TRBV18|NA|TRBJ2-4|NA
CASSPSTQGTIQYF
TGTGCCAGCTCCCCTTCCACACAGGGCACCATTCAGTACTTC
>TRBV6-5|TRBD1|TRBJ2-5|NA
CASSYGTGFSETQYF
TGTGCCAGCAGTTACGGGACAGGGTTTTCAGAGACCCAGTACTTC
>TRBV5-5|NA|TRBJ1-2|NA
CASSLVPRTEGYGYTF
TGTGCCAGCAGCTTGGTACCGAGGACGGAAGGCTATGGCTACACCTTC
>TRBV4-1|NA|TRBJ2-3|NA
CASSQVAAVTDTQYF
TGCGCCAGCAGCCAAGTAGCAGCCGTCACAGATACGCAGTATTTT
>TRBV7-3|NA|TRBJ2-1|NA
CASSQGGAEQFF
TGTGCCAGCTCCCAGGGAGGAGCTGAGCAGTTCTTC
>TRBV5-6|NA|TRBJ1-4|NA
CASSPQVEPNEKLFF
TGTGCCAGCAGCCCGCAGGTGGAGCCGAATGAAAAACTGTTTTTT
>TRBV4-1|NA|TRBJ2-5|NA
CASSPPDRSLKTQYF
TGCGCCAGCAGCCCCCCTGACAGGTCCTTAAAGACCCAGTACTTC
>TRBV27|NA|TRBJ2-1|NA
CATLRRFGDNEQFF
TGTGCCACCCTCCGCCGGTTTGGGGACAATGAGCAGTTCTTC
>TRBV7-2|TRBD2|TRBJ2-3|NA
CASSLAVAGGGDTQYF
TGTGCCAGCAGCTTAGCGGTAGCGGGGGGCGGGGATACGCAGTATTTT
>TRBV5-1|TRBD1|TRBJ1-2|NA
CASSPDRAGGYTF
TGCGCCAGCAGCCCAGACAGGGCGGGTGGCTACACCTTC
>TRBV6-1|NA|TRBJ1-5|NA
CASSEGSLNQPQHF
TGTGCCAGCAGTGAAGGCAGTCTCAATCAGCCCCAGCATTTT
>TRBV27|TRBD2|TRBJ2-1|NA
CASSPYGGASYNEQFF
TGTGCCAGCAGTCCCTACGGGGGGGCCTCCTACAATGAGCAGTTCTTC
>TRBV7-2|NA|TRBJ2-5|NA
CASSPPIPVKTQYF
TGTGCCAGCAGCCCCCCCATACCAGTCAAGACCCAGTACTTC
>TRBV9|NA|TRBJ2-3|NA
CASTRLRASTDTQYF
TGTGCCAGCACCCGTCTACGTGCTAGCACAGATACGCAGTATTTT
>TRBV9|NA|TRBJ2-1|NA
CASSVGLFNEQFF
TGTGCCAGCAGCGTAGGTCTTTTCAATGAGCAGTTCTTC
>TRBV9|TRBD2|TRBJ2-3|NA
CASSPAGAGADTQYF
TGTGCCAGCAGCCCAGCGGGGGCGGGCGCAGATACGCAGTATTTT
>TRBV5-1|NA|TRBJ2-2|NA
CASSYRQPGTGELFF
TGCGCCAGCAGCTACCGACAGCCGGGAACCGGGGAGCTGTTTTTT
>TRBV23-1|NA|TRBJ2-1|NA
CASSQPQGNEQFF
TGCGCCAGCAGTCAACCTCAGGGCAATGAGCAGTTCTTC
>TRBV15|NA|TRBJ2-3|NA
CATSRDLVRGRYTDTQYF
TGTGCCACCAGCAGAGATTTGGTGCGGGGGCGATACACAGATACGCAGTATTTT
>TRBV5-1|NA|TRBJ1-1|NA
CASSLTVLDTEAFF
TGCGCCAGCAGCTTGACAGTTTTGGACACTGAAGCTTTCTTT
>TRBV7-2|TRBD2|TRBJ2-7|NA
CASSSRLAGGPYEQYF
TGTGCCAGCAGCTCCCGACTAGCGGGGGGGCCCTACGAGCAGTACTTC
>TRBV24-1|TRBD1|TRBJ2-4|NA
CATSAPGQGAKNIQYF
TGTGCCACCAGTGCCCCGGGACAGGGAGCCAAAAACATTCAGTACTTC
>TRBV18|NA|TRBJ2-3|NA
CASSRQGRDTDTQYF
TGTGCCAGCTCACGTCAGGGTCGCGACACAGATACGCAGTATTTT
>TRBV4-1|NA|TRBJ2-5|NA
CASSPQGSETQYF
TGCGCCAGCAGCCCGCAGGGTAGCGAGACCCAGTACTTC
>TRBV27|TRBD2|TRBJ2-3|once
CASLIPGAGGFRDTQYF
TGTGCCAGCCTAATTCCCGGAGCGGGGGGGTTTCGCGATACGCAGTATTTT
>TRBV7-9|NA|TRBJ1-3|NA
CASSATRRSGNTIYF
TGTGCCAGCAGCGCCACCAGGAGATCTGGAAACACCATATATTTT
>TRBV5-1|NA|TRBJ1-3|NA
CASSLLLLSESIHSGNTIYF
TGCGCCAGCAGCTTGCTCTTATTATCGGAATCTATCCACTCTGGAAACACCATATATTTT
>TRBV30|NA|TRBJ1-2|NA
CASLPGAGGYTF
TGTGCCAGTTTACCGGGGGCGGGGGGCTACACCTTC
>TRBV20-1|TRBD2|TRBJ2-3|NA
CSASVAGGYTQYF
TGCAGTGCTAGTGTTGCGGGAGGGTATACGCAGTATTTT
>TRBV29-1|NA|TRBJ2-7|few
CSVTSLPYEQYF
TGCAGCGTTACGTCGTTACCCTACGAGCAGTACTTC
>TRBV19|NA|TRBJ1-2|NA
CASSIAQGYGYTF
TGTGCCAGTAGTATCGCTCAAGGCTATGGCTACACCTTC
>TRBV28|NA|TRBJ1-1|once
CASSLLGTEAFF
TGTGCCAGCAGTTTGCTAGGCACTGAAGCTTTCTTT
>TRBV27|NA|TRBJ1-1|NA
CASSGGVGDTEAFF
TGTGCCAGCAGTGGGGGGGTGGGAGACACTGAAGCTTTCTTT